Each of the 30 T cell receptor beta chains below was sequenced from the same sample in a study of spatial heterogeneity in lung cancer. TCRdb used MiXCR to reprocess the 5' RACE reads, holding one entry per CDR3 protein. The sample comprises about 94,000 distinct CDR3 sequences, roughly a fifth of which are singletons, and 21% rests with the top ten. Time point denoted: blood at routine non-recurrence follow-up after resection. The specimen was PBMCs, collected at follow-up. The receptors derive from a male donor with early-stage non-small cell lung cancer.

There are a few counts of this clonotype. The CDR3 loop reads CASSERGRESGELFF. CDR3 nucleotides: TGTGCCAGCAGTGAACGAGGCAGGGAGAGCGGGGAGCTGTTTTTT. The V gene is TRBV25-1, the J gene TRBJ2-2; possibly TRBD1 or TRBD2 for D (5 bases each). This CDR3 spans 15 amino acids. The V end was cut by 2 bases, the J end by 7 bases, with 14 bases between. From germline, CDR1 is MGHDK and CDR2 SYGVNS.

This clonotype was detected a few times. This chain uses TRBV5-1 with TRBJ1-1, with 8 bases aligning to TRBD1. The CDR3 has 13 amino acids. Germline assignment: CDR1 SGHRS and CDR2 YFSETQ. V lost 5 bases to trimming and J lost 8 bases; unmatched junction nucleotides: 8. CDR3: CASSSGTGGEAFF. The CDR3 nucleotides read TGCGCCAGCAGTTCCGGGACAGGAGGGGAAGCTTTCTTT.

The V and J genes are TRBV3-1 and TRBJ1-2, with D possibly being TRBD1 (5 bases). The CDR3 is 15 amino acids. V was shortened by 3 bases and J by 1 base, with 12 bases between the two germline ends. In germline, CDR1 is LGHDT, CDR2 YNNKEL (reference sequence). The CDR3: CASSHSGRLNYGYTF. CDR3 bases: TGTGCCAGCAGCCACTCGGGACGGCTTAACTATGGCTACACCTTC. The variable domain in full, with the rest retrieved from reference TRBV3-1 and TRBJ1-2, is DTAVSQTPKYLVTQMGNDKSIKCEQNLGHDTMYWYKQDSKKFLKIMFSYNNKELIINETVPNRFSPKSPDKAHLNLHINSLELGDSAVYFCASSHSGRLNYGYTFGSGTRLTVV.

The rearrangement joins TRBV18 to TRBJ2-3; TRBD2 agrees at 8 bases. Germline V lookup: CDR1 KGHSH, CDR2 LQKENI. This CDR3 region has 17 residues. V was pared by 5 bases and J by 1 base, with 11 bases of the junction left unmatched. The CDR3 region has the DNA TGTGCCAGCTCATCCGGGACTAGAATGTTTGGCACAGATACGCAGTATTTT. Translating it yields CASSSGTRMFGTDTQYF.

The gene calls are TRBV19 and TRBJ1-5; 7 nucleotides agree with TRBD1. V shed 6 bases, J shed 5 bases, and the junction held 10 bases outside the gene matches. The CDR3 covers 15 residues. CDR1 LNHDA and CDR2 SQIVND come from the germline V gene (reference sequence). The CDR3 region has the DNA TGTGCCAGTAGAAGGGGGCGAAGTTTGGATCAGCCCCAGCATTTT. It yields the protein CASRRGRSLDQPQHF.

V usage is TRBV20-1 and J usage is TRBJ2-1; 9 bases line up with TRBD2. J gave up 6 bases and V 5 bases, and 20 bases lay outside the gene matches. Germline V gene sequence: CDR1 DFQATT, CDR2 SNEGSKA (reference sequence). The CDR3 contains 18 residues. The CDR3 nucleotides read TGCAGTGCTTTCCAATCTCTAGCGGGGCCTATGGATGGCAATGAGCAGTTCTTC. This gives the protein CSAFQSLAGPMDGNEQFF.

This clonotype is large within its sample. The chain couples TRBV6-2 or TRBV6-3 to TRBJ2-7, with a possible D match to TRBD1 (5 bases). V was pared by 7 bases and J by 0 bases, with 10 bases between. The CDR3 covers 13 residues. Germline lookup yields CDR1 MNHEY and CDR2 SVGEGT. As DNA, the CDR3 is TGTGCCAGCACAGGGAAGAACTCCTACGAGCAGTACGTC. Translated, it gives CASTGKNSYEQYV.

V and J are TRBV11-2 and TRBJ1-1; no firm D call. V dropped 4 bases and J dropped 4 bases, with 16 bases sitting between them. Germline CDR1 SGHAT, CDR2 FQNNGV. This CDR3 is built from 15 residues. The CDR3: CASSSTGRSGTEAFF. CDR3 sequence (DNA): TGTGCCAGCAGCTCTACGGGTCGGTCCGGCACTGAAGCTTTCTTT.

This clonotype has just a few counts. The rearrangement links TRBV20-1 to TRBJ2-7; D is undetermined. The germline V gene has CDR1 DFQATT and CDR2 SNEGSKA (reference sequence). V gave up 3 bases and J gave up 3 bases, with 6 bases separating them. This CDR3 comprises 11 residues. CDR3 bases: TGCAGTGCTAGTAACCTCTACGAGCAGTACTTC. This codes for CSASNLYEQYF.

This clonotype was seen more than once but under ten times. The rearrangement joins TRBV18 to TRBJ2-7; no definite D call. Germline V gene lookup returns CDR1 KGHSH and CDR2 LQKENI. The length of the CDR3 is 13 residues. V was shortened by 0 bases and J by 4 bases, with 7 bases between the two germline ends. The CDR3 region is CASSPPIGYEQYF. The CDR3 DNA sequence: TGTGCCAGCTCACCACCTATTGGGTACGAGCAGTACTTC.

This clonotype was detected ten times or more. J is TRBJ1-2 and V is TRBV2; D remains ambiguous. This CDR3 is 14 amino acids long. Trimming removed 7 bases from V and 2 bases from J, with 14 bases in between. Looked up from germline, CDR1 is SNHLY and CDR2 is FYNNEI. This CDR3 reads CASIGLGGNYGYTF. The CDR3 nucleotides are TGTGCCAGCATTGGCCTGGGAGGGAACTATGGCTACACCTTC.

V usage is TRBV29-1 and J usage is TRBJ2-4; D gene ambiguous. CDR1 and CDR2 from the germline V gene are SQVTM and ANQGSEA. The CDR3 extends over 13 amino acids. Trimming shortened V by 4 bases and J by 6 bases, and 13 bases separated the two germline ends. The CDR3 DNA is TGCAGCGTTGGCAGGTTAGGATCAAACATTCAGTACTTC. Encoded protein: CSVGRLGSNIQYF. The variable domain in full, completed from reference TRBV29-1 and TRBJ2-4, reads SAVISQKPSRDICQRGTSLTIQCQVDSQVTMMFWYRQQPGQSLTLIATANQGSEATYESGFVIDKFPISRPNLTFSTLTVSNMSPEDSSIYLCSVGRLGSNIQYFGAGTRLSVL.

This clonotype was found a few times. The rearrangement links TRBV24-1 to TRBJ2-2; TRBD1 might be the D (6 bases). The germline V gene encodes CDR1 KGHDR and CDR2 SFDVKD. V lost 5 bases and J 6 bases, leaving 12 bases between the germline ends. This CDR3 has 14 amino acids. The CDR3 region is CATSAQQGSGELFF. CDR3 coding DNA: TGTGCCACCAGTGCCCAGCAGGGGTCCGGGGAGCTGTTTTTT.

This clonotype was seen a handful of times. The chain recombines TRBV3-2 with TRBJ2-5; the table's D call, TRBD1, was not checked against the DNA. TRBV3-2 is designated a pseudogene. There are 15 residues in the CDR3. The DNA for the CDR3 is TGTGCCAGCAGCCCCTTAGACAGGGGACAAGAGACCCAGTACTTC. Residues: CASSPLDRGQETQYF.

V gene TRBV10-3 combines with J gene TRBJ2-3, with D possibly matching TRBD1 (5 bases). The V and J ends lost 10 bases and 2 bases respectively, with 13 bases between them. This CDR3 is 13 amino acids long. CDR1 and CDR2 (germline): ENHRY, SYGVKD. The CDR3 spells CATTEQDTDTQYF. The CDR3 region has the DNA TGTGCCACGACGGAACAGGACACAGATACGCAGTATTTT.

This clonotype appeared a few times. The V call is TRBV10-2, the J call TRBJ1-1, with 9 positions matching TRBD1. Germline CDR1 is WSHSY and CDR2 is SAAADI. CDR3 length: 15 amino acids. V gave up 5 bases and J gave up 8 bases; unmatched junction bases: 12. In DNA, the CDR3 is TGCGCCAGCAGTCCCACGGACAGGGGAAGTTTCGAAGCTTTCTTT. This gives the protein CASSPTDRGSFEAFF.

Only a few counts were recorded for this clonotype. The chain couples TRBV7-3 to TRBJ2-3; TRBD2 aligns across 8 bases. V lost 6 bases to trimming and J lost 9 bases; unmatched junction nucleotides: 11. CDR3 length: 14 residues. Germline CDR1 reads SGHTA; CDR2 reads FQGTGA. CDR3 sequence reads: CASSSRGDVTTQYF. CDR3 DNA: TGTGCCAGCAGTTCGCGGGGGGATGTGACGACGCAGTATTTT.

The gene calls are TRBV30 and TRBJ1-1; no firm D call. Germline-derived CDR1 and CDR2 are GTSNPN and SVGIG (reference sequence). The length of the CDR3 is 11 residues. The V and J ends lost 2 bases and 7 bases respectively, with 8 bases between them. The CDR3 is CAWSRSNEAFF. For the CDR3, the DNA is TGTGCCTGGAGTAGGTCGAATGAAGCTTTCTTT.

There are many counts of this clonotype. J is TRBJ2-5 and V is TRBV12-3 or TRBV12-4; no firm D call. This CDR3 spans 11 amino acids. The V end was cut by 5 bases, the J end by 5 bases, with 6 bases between. The CDR3 loop reads CASSPGETQYF. In DNA form, the CDR3 reads TGTGCCAGCAGTCCCGGGGAGACCCAGTACTTC.

There are a few counts of this clonotype. This rearrangement joins TRBV5-6 to TRBJ2-7, with 7 bases identical to TRBD1. The CDR3 consists of 13 residues. Germline V gene data show CDR1 as SGHDT and CDR2 as YYEEEE. With V trimmed by 4 bases and J by 3 bases, 4 bases remained unmatched. The CDR3 is CASSPGTVYEQYF. CDR3 DNA: TGTGCCAGCAGCCCCGGGACAGTCTACGAGCAGTACTTC.

V and J are TRBV4-3 and TRBJ2-5; tentatively, D is TRBD2 (6 bases). Trimming left V 3 bases short and J 7 bases short, with 15 bases between. The CDR3 consists of 14 residues. Germline V gene sequence: CDR1 LGHNA, CDR2 YSLEER. The CDR3 DNA is TGCGCCAGCAGCCACACGGGGGACCCAGGGACCCAGTACTTC. It encodes CASSHTGDPGTQYF.

The chain recombines TRBV9 with TRBJ2-2; 7 nucleotides agree with TRBD2. The germline V gene encodes CDR1 SGDLS and CDR2 YYNGEE. The V gene end was trimmed by 2 bases and the J gene end by 4 bases; junction bases not matched to a gene: 5. This CDR3 is 15 amino acids long. The DNA for the CDR3 is TGTGCCAGCAGCGTCCGGGGGGATGGCACCGGGGAGCTGTTTTTT. Its protein is CASSVRGDGTGELFF.

The chain joins TRBV19 to TRBJ1-2; tentatively, D is TRBD1 (6 bases). CDR1 is LNHDA, CDR2 SQIVND, per germline (reference sequence). The length of the CDR3 is 13 residues. V was shortened by 4 bases and J by 2 bases, with 8 bases between the two germline ends. The CDR3 sequence: CASSTGQNYGYTF. CDR3 nucleotides: TGTGCCAGTAGTACAGGACAGAACTATGGCTACACCTTC.

This clonotype occurred a few times. The chain uses TRBV12-3 or TRBV12-4 and TRBJ2-1; TRBD1 agrees at 8 bases. This CDR3 is 14 amino acids long. V shed 7 bases, J shed 4 bases, and the junction held 6 bases outside the gene matches. The CDR3 sequence: CASTERQGYNEQFF. The CDR3 nucleotides read TGTGCCAGCACCGAACGACAGGGGTACAATGAGCAGTTCTTC.

This clonotype was seen a handful of times. The chain has TRBV7-7 and TRBJ2-2; D call uncertain. This CDR3 comprises 14 residues. V was clipped by 4 bases and J by 6 bases, with 12 bases between them. CDR1 SSHAT and CDR2 FNYEAQ come from the germline V gene (reference sequence). CDR3 sequence reads: CASSSDPLAGELFF. The CDR3 DNA reads as TGTGCCAGCAGCTCCGACCCCCTGGCCGGGGAGCTGTTTTTT.

This clonotype has a handful of counts. J is TRBJ1-1 and V is TRBV20-1; D is possibly TRBD1 (6 bases). This CDR3 is built from 14 residues. The germline V and J ends were trimmed by 6 bases and 3 bases, with 17 bases remaining between them. Per the germline V gene, CDR1 is DFQATT and CDR2 is SNEGSKA (reference sequence). CDR3 amino acids: CSAPGGPGDTEAFF. The CDR3 nucleotides read TGCAGTGCACCCGGGGGACCAGGGGACACTGAAGCTTTCTTT.

The rearrangement joins TRBV9 to TRBJ2-2; no firm D call. The CDR3 is 14 amino acids. The germline V gene has CDR1 SGDLS and CDR2 YYNGEE. Trimming removed 0 bases from V and 5 bases from J, with 8 bases in between. CDR3 nucleotide sequence: TGTGCCAGCAGCGTAGTTACAGCTACCGGGGAGCTGTTTTTT. Protein: CASSVVTATGELFF.

CDR3 in amino acids: CASTPGQGNYGYTF. The CDR3 DNA reads as TGTGCCAGCACTCCGGGACAGGGCAACTATGGCTACACCTTC. V is TRBV12-3 or TRBV12-4 and J is TRBJ1-2, with 9 bases identical to TRBD1. The CDR3 runs to 14 residues. V gave up 7 bases and J gave up 2 bases; unmatched junction bases: 5.

The CDR3 spells CARSPNNEQFF. The CDR3 nucleotides are TGTGCCAGAAGCCCTAACAATGAGCAGTTCTTC. This sequence joins TRBV5-3 and TRBJ2-1, with no clear D. TRBV5-3 belongs to the ORF category, with a function that is uncertain. CDR3 length: 11 amino acids. Trimming removed 4 bases from V and 5 bases from J, with 4 bases in between.

This chain connects TRBV5-6 to TRBJ2-7, with 7 nucleotides matching TRBD1. Unmatched junction bases numbered 10, after V lost 1 base and J lost 6 bases. This CDR3 has 15 residues. Germline V CDR1 and CDR2: SGHDT, YYEEEE. For the CDR3, the DNA is TGTGCCAGCAGCTTGTTAGGGACAGCCGTAGTCGAGCAGTACTTC. Translation gives CASSLLGTAVVEQYF.